The 2 T cell receptor beta chains reported below all come from one sample, sequenced in a study of blood T cell repertoires in COVID-19. Produced via immunoSEQ multiplex PCR; TCRdb's table is partial and in-frame only. Of about 190,000 clones in the sample, about nine tenths were seen once. What was sequenced was peripheral blood. The receptors were sampled from a woman younger than 45 with acute or convalescent COVID-19.

The rearrangement links TRBV3-1 (or the pseudogene TRBV3-2) to TRBJ2-2, with TRBD2 matching 7 bases. Germline CDR1 LGHDT, CDR2 YNNKEL (reference sequence). Trimming cost V 2 bases and J 0 bases; bases outside gene matches: 3. The CDR3 has 16 amino acids. The CDR3 protein is CASSQFSGSNTGELFF. The DNA of the CDR3 is TGTGCCAGCAGCCAATTTAGCGGGTCGAACACCGGGGAGCTGTTTTTT.

The chain has TRBV19 and TRBJ2-5, with D possibly being TRBD1 (6 bases). Between the trimmed V and J ends, which lost 5 bases and 3 bases, there was a span of 13 bases. CDR1 LNHDA and CDR2 SQIVND come from the germline V gene (reference sequence). The CDR3 sequence is 14 residues long. The CDR3 region has the DNA TGTGCCAGTAGTGTAACCCGACAGGAAGAGACCCAGTACTTC. Translated: CASSVTRQEETQYF.